This T cell receptor beta chain derives from a study of identical twins' blood T cells. This CDR3 is built from 14 residues. The V gene lost 6 bases and the J gene lost 4 bases, with 15 bases spanning the gap. Per the germline V gene, CDR1 is LNHDA and CDR2 is SQIVND (reference sequence). This clonotype was found a few times. Each CDR3 protein gets one entry after TCRdb re-called the 5' RACE reads with MiXCR. The data contain 350,000 to 400,000 distinct CDR3 sequences, about 28% of them singletons. Input material: PBMCs. The chain joins TRBV19 to TRBJ1-2; no clear D. The source is a woman aged 18 to 49 in good health. The CDR3 DNA sequence: TGTGCCAGTAGACGGACGGAGACTTTCTATGGCTACACCTTC. It translates to CASRRTETFYGYTF.